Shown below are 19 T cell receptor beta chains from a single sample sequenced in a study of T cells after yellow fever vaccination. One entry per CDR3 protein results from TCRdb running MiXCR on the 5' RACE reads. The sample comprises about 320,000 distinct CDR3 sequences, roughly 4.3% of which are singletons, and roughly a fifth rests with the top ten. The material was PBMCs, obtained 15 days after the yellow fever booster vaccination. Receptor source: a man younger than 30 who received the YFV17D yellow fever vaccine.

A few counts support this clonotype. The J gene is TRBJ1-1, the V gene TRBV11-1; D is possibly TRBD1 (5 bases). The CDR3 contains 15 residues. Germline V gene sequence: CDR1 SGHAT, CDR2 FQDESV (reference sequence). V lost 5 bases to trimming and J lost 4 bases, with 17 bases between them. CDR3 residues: CASSLLALQGTEAFF. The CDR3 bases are TGTGCCAGCAGCCTCCTAGCCTTGCAGGGCACTGAAGCTTTCTTT.

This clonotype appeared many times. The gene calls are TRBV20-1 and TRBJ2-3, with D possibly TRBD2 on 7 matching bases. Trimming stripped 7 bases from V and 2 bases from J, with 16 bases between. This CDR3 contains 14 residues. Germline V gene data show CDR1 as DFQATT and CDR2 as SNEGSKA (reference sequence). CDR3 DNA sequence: TGCAGTGGGCAGCGGGACACCTCCACAGATACGCAGTATTTT. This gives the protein CSGQRDTSTDTQYF.

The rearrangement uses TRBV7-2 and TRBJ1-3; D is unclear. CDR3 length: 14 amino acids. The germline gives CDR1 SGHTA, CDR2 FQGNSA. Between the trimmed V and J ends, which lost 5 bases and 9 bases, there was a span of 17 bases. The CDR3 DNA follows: TGTGCCAGCAGCCCCATTCCTACACCCATCACCATATATTTT. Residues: CASSPIPTPITIYF. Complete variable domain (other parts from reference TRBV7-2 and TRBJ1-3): GAGVSQSPSNKVTEKGKDVELRCDPISGHTALYWYRQSLGQGLEFLIYFQGNSAPDKSGLPSDRFSAERTGGSVSTLTIQRTQQEDSAVYLCASSPIPTPITIYFGEGSWLTVV.

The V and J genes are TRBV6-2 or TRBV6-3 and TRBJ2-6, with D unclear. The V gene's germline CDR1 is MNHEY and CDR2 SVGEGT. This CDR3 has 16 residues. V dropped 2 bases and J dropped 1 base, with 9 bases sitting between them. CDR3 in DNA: TGTGCCAGCAGTTACCCCACCTGGTCTGGGGCCAACGTCCTGACTTTC. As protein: CASSYPTWSGANVLTF.

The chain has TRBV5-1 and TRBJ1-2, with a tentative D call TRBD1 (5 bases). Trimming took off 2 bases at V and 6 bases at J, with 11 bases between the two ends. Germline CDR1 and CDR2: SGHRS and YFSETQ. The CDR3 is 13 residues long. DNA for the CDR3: TGCGCCAGCAGCTTAGGGGAAGGAGATGGCTACACCTTC. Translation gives CASSLGEGDGYTF.

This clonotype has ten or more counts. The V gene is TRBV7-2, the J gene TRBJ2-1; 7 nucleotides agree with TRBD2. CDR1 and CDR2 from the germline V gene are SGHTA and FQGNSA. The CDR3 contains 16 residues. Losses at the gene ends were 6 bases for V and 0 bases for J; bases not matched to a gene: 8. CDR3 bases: TGTGCCAGCAGTTCCTCGAGCGGGGACTCCTACAATGAGCAGTTCTTC. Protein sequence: CASSSSSGDSYNEQFF.

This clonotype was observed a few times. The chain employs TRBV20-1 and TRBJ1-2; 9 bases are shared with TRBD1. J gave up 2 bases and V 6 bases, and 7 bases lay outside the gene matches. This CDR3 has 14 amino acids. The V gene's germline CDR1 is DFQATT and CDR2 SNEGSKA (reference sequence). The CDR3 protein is CSAATGTGNYGYTF. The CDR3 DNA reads TGCAGTGCAGCAACCGGGACAGGGAACTATGGCTACACCTTC.

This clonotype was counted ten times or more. CDR3 sequence reads: CASRSERGVEENIQYF. The CDR3 coding sequence is TGTGCCAGCCGGAGTGAGCGGGGGGTGGAGGAAAACATTCAGTACTTC. The chain has TRBV7-2 and TRBJ2-4; 9 nucleotides line up with TRBD2. After removal of 8 bases from V and 5 bases from J, the junction contained 13 bases not matched to a gene. The length of the CDR3 is 16 residues. Looked up from germline, CDR1 is SGHTA and CDR2 is FQGNSA. The full variable domain, in which reference TRBV7-2 and TRBJ2-4 provide the parts outside the CDR3, is GAGVSQSPSNKVTEKGKDVELRCDPISGHTALYWYRQSLGQGLEFLIYFQGNSAPDKSGLPSDRFSAERTGGSVSTLTIQRTQQEDSAVYLCASRSERGVEENIQYFGAGTRLSVL.

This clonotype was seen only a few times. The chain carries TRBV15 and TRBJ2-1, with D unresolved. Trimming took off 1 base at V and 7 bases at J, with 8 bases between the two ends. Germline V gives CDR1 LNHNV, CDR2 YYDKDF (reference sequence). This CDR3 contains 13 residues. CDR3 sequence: CATSRAAPNEQFF. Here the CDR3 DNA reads TGTGCCACCAGCAGAGCTGCCCCAAATGAGCAGTTCTTC.

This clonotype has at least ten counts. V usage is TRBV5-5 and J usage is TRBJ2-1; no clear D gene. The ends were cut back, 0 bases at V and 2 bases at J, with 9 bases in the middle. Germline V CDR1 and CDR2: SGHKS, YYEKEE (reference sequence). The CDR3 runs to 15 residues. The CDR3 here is CASSLAPGAYNEQFF. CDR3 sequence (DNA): TGTGCCAGCAGCTTGGCCCCGGGTGCCTACAATGAGCAGTTCTTC.

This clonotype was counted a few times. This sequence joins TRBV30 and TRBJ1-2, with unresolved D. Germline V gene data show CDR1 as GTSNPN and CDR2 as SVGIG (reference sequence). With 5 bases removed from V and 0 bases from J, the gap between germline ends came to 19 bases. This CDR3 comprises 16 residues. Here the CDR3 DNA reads TGTGCCTGGGAACAGACCGAGTCTTTCTCTAACTATGGCTACACCTTC. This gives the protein CAWEQTESFSNYGYTF.

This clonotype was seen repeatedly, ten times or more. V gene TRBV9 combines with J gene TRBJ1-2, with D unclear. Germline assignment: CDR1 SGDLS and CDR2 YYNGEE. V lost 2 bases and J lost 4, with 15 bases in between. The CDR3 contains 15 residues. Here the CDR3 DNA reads TGTGCCAGCAGCGTGGCCACCCCCGGGCCCTATGGCTACACCTTC. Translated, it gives CASSVATPGPYGYTF. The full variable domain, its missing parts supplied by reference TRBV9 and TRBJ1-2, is DSGVTQTPKHLITATGQRVTLRCSPRSGDLSVYWYQQSLDQGLQFLIQYYNGEERAKGNILERFSAQQFPDLHSELNLSSLELGDSALYFCASSVATPGPYGYTFGSGTRLTVV.

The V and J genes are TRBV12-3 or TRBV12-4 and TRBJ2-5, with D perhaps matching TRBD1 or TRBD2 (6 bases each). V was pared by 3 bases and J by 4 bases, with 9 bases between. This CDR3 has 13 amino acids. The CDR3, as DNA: TGTGCCAGCAGTTTTAAGGGGGGAGAGACCCAGTACTTC. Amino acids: CASSFKGGETQYF.

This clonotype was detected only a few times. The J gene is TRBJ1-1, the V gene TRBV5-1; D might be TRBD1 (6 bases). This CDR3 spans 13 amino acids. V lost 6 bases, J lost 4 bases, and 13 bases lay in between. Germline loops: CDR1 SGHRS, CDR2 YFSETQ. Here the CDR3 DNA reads TGCGCCAGCAAGCAGGGGTTGGGCACTGAAGCTTTCTTT. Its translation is CASKQGLGTEAFF.

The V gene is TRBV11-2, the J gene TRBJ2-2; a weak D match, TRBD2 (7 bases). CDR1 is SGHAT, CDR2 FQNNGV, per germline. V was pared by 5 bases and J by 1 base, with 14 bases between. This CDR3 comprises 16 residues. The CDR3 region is CASSPGGYVNTGELFF. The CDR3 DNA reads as TGTGCCAGCAGCCCGGGGGGCTACGTGAACACCGGGGAGCTGTTTTTT.

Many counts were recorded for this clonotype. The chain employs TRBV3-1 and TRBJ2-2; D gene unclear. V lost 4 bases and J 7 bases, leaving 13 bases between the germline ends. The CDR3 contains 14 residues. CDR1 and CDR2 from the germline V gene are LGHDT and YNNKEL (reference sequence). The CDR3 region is CASSLEGFSGELFF. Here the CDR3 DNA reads TGTGCCAGCAGCCTGGAAGGGTTCAGCGGGGAGCTGTTTTTT.

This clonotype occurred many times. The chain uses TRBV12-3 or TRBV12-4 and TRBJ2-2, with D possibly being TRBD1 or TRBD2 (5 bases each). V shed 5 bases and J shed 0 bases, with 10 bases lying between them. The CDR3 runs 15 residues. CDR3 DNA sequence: TGTGCCAGCAGTCCGGGACGGACGAACACCGGGGAGCTGTTTTTT. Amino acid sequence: CASSPGRTNTGELFF.

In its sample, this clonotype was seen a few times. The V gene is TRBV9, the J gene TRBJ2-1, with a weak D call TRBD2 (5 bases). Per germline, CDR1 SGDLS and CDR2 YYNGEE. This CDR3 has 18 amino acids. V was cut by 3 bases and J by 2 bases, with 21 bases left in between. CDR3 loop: CASSGEGSSLGTYNEQFF. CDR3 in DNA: TGTGCCAGCAGCGGAGAGGGTTCATCTCTCGGGACCTACAATGAGCAGTTCTTC.

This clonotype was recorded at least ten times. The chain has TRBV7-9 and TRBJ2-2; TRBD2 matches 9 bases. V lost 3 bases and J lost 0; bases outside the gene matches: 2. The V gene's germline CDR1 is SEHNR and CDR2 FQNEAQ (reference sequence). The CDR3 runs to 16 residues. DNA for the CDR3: TGTGCCAGCAGCTTCTTAGCGGGGGCGAACACCGGGGAGCTGTTTTTT. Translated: CASSFLAGANTGELFF.